This is a list of T cell receptor beta chains from one sample in a study of beta chain features in type 1 diabetes. Assay: immunoSEQ multiplex PCR; the TCRdb copy retains only in-frame clones and omits some. The data show approximately 250,000 clones, roughly an eighth seen once. Material: naive CD4+ T cells from blood. These receptors all stem from a woman aged 40 to 50 in good health. The CDR3 runs from the conserved cysteine through the conserved F or W. Fields, in order: J gene, D gene, V gene, clone size, CDR3 protein. D genes are given only for firm matches. Clone size is given for some rows only: seen once, a few or many times, or a class if the clone is expanded.

TRBJ2-7,-,TRBV18,-,CASSPPWGAYEQYF
TRBJ1-1,TRBD1,TRBV2,few,CASSEVTGGLEAFF
TRBJ2-1,-,TRBV5-1,-,CASSPREQSSSYNEQFF
TRBJ2-2,-,TRBV2,-,CASSDGGSNTGELFF
TRBJ1-4,TRBD1,TRBV13,few,CASSIAGTGGEKLFF
TRBJ2-5,TRBD2,TRBV7-9,-,CASSVSGTSGGSQETQYF
TRBJ2-2,-,TRBV6-6,-,CASSSDYSTGELFF
TRBJ1-1,TRBD1,TRBV19,few,CASSATDRVLQNTEAFF
TRBJ1-2,-,TRBV6-6,-,CASSYSAGTGYTF
TRBJ2-3,-,TRBV7-2,-,CASSAGQGSDTQYF
TRBJ2-1,TRBD1,TRBV9,-,CASSAQGAAYNEQFF
TRBJ2-1,TRBD1,TRBV2,few,CASRPNRGDEQFF
TRBJ2-1,TRBD1,TRBV10-3,-,CAISEWGTGVNEQFF
TRBJ2-1,TRBD2,TRBV11-2,-,CASSARLAGDNEQFF
TRBJ1-1,TRBD1,TRBV7-9,few,CASSSSRDRPGMNTEAFF
TRBJ2-3,-,TRBV7-9,few,CASSLRDNTDTQYF
TRBJ1-1,-,TRBV13,few,CASSFRQRQRPNTEAFF
TRBJ2-5,TRBD2,TRBV10-3,-,CAISDLAGTQETQYF
TRBJ2-7,-,TRBV10-3,-,CAISKPGSYEQYF
TRBJ2-1,-,TRBV5-1,few,CASSLTSLSLGEQFF
TRBJ1-1,TRBD1,TRBV7-2,few,CASLKGTANTEAFF
TRBJ1-2,TRBD1,TRBV9,-,CASSLGTGGYGYTF
TRBJ2-5,TRBD2,TRBV10-2,few,CASSESLAGTETQYF
TRBJ1-2,-,TRBV2,few,CASSESVQRGGYTF
TRBJ2-3,-,TRBV5-1,few,CASSYKSSSTDTQYF
TRBJ2-1,TRBD2,TRBV19,few,CASSSLAGHNEQFF
TRBJ1-5,-,TRBV19,-,CASSITGHKPQHF
TRBJ2-7,-,TRBV10-3,few,CAISERYEQYF
TRBJ1-4,-,TRBV4-1,few,CASSLLLQGNEKLFF
TRBJ2-5,TRBD2,TRBV12-5,few,CASGLVLAGAQETQYF
TRBJ1-5,-,TRBV19,few,CASSIPNGVHQPQHF
TRBJ1-5,-,TRBV2,-,CASSEGQNQPQHF
TRBJ2-7,-,TRBV13,-,CASSSAEGRGAFVPYEQYF
TRBJ2-5,-,TRBV6-5,-,CASRSHLTGQETQYF
TRBJ1-1,TRBD1,TRBV2,few,CASSLQGSHTEAFF
TRBJ1-2,TRBD1,TRBV7-2,-,CASSKRTGGGYTF
TRBJ1-4,-,TRBV11-2,few,CASSSPRGSNEKLFF
TRBJ1-2,TRBD1,TRBV5-6,few,CASSIGQGPGSSGYGYTF
TRBJ2-1,TRBD2,TRBV7-2,few,CASSSRSSGGAYNEQFF
TRBJ2-4,-,TRBV5-1,few,CASSLPDGIAKNIQYF
TRBJ1-2,-,TRBV29-1,-,CSAAGRGYTF
TRBJ2-1,TRBD2,TRBV5-1,few,CASARGGVTNEQFF
TRBJ2-3,-,TRBV7-2,few,CASSLEVGAAQADTQYF
TRBJ2-1,-,TRBV19,-,CASSNQAGEGQFF
TRBJ2-7,TRBD2,TRBV2,few,CASRRDYRGPYEQYF
TRBJ2-7,TRBD1,TRBV6-5,-,CASSYGTGIYEQYF
TRBJ2-7,TRBD2,TRBV23-1,-,CASSHFSGLAPRTYEQYF
TRBJ2-1,-,TRBV6-4,-,CASSSSGGLGGYNEQFF